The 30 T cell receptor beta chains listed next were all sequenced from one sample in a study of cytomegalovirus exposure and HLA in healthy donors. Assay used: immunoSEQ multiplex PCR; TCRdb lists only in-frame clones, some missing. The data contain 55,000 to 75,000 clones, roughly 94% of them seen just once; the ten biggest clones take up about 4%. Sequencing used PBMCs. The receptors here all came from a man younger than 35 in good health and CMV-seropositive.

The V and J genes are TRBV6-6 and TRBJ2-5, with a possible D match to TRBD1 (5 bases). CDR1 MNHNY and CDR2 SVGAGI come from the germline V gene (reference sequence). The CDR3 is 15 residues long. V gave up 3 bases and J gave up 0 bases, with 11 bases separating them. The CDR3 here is CASSYRGTNQETQYF. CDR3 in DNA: TGTGCCAGCAGTTATAGGGGCACGAACCAAGAGACCCAGTACTTC.

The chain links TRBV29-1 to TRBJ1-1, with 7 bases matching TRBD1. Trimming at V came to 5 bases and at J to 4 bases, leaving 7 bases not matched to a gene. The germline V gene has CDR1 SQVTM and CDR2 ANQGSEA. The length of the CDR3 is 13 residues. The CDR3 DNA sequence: TGCAGCGTTATGACAGGGCGTCCCACTGAAGCTTTCTTT. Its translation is CSVMTGRPTEAFF.

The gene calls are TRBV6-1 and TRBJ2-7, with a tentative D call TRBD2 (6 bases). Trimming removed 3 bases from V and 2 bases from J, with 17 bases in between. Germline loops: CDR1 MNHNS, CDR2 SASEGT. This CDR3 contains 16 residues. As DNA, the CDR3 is TGTGCCAGCAGTGACTGGGGCGGGGACGGGACCTACGAGCAGTACTTC. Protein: CASSDWGGDGTYEQYF.

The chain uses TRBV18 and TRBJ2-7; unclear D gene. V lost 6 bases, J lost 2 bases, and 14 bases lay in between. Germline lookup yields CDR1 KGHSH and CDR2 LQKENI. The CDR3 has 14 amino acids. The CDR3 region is CASSLARFPYEQYF. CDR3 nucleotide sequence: TGTGCCAGCTCCCTGGCTAGATTCCCCTACGAGCAGTACTTC.

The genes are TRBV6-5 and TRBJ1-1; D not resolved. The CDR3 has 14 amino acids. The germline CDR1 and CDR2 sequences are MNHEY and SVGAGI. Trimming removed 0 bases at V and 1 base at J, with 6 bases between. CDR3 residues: CASSYSPGNTEAFF. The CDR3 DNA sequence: TGTGCCAGCAGTTACTCGCCCGGGAACACTGAAGCTTTCTTT.

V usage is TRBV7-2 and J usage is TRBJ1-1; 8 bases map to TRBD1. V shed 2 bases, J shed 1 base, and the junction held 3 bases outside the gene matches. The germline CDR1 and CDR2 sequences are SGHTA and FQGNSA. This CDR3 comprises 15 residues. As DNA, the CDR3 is TGTGCCAGCAGCTTACAGGGGGCAGGGAACACTGAAGCTTTCTTT. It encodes CASSLQGAGNTEAFF.

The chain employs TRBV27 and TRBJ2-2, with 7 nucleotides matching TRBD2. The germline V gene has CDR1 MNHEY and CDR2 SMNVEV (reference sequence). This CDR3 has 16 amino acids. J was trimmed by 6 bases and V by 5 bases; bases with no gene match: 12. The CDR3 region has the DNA TGTGCCAGCAGTCGCGGGGGACCAACTAGCGCCGGGGAGCTGTTTTTT. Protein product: CASSRGGPTSAGELFF.

The CDR3 sequence is CASSLEIAASEQFF. The CDR3 DNA is TGTGCCAGCAGCTTAGAGATAGCCGCTAGCGAGCAGTTCTTC. V is TRBV7-2 and J is TRBJ2-1, with D possibly TRBD2 on 5 matching bases. V was cut by 1 base and J by 10 bases, with 14 bases left in between. The CDR3 length is 14 residues. Germline assignment: CDR1 SGHTA and CDR2 FQGNSA.

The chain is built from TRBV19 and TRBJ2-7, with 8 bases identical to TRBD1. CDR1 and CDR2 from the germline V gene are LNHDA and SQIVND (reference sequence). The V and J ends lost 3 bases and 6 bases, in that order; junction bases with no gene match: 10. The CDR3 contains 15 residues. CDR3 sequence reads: CASSIGGQGVGEQYF. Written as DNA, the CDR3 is TGTGCCAGTAGTATTGGCGGACAGGGTGTTGGCGAGCAGTACTTC.

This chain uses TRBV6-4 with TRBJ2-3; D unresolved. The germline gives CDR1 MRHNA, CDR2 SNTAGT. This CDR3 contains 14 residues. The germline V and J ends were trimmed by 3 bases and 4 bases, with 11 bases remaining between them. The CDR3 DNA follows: TGTGCCAGCAGTGAAGGCCCGAGCGCAGATACGCAGTATTTT. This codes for CASSEGPSADTQYF.

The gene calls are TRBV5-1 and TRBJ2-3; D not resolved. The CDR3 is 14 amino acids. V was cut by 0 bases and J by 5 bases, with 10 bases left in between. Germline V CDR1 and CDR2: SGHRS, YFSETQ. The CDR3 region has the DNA TGCGCCAGCAGCTTGGCCGAGCATGGAGATACGCAGTATTTT. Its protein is CASSLAEHGDTQYF.

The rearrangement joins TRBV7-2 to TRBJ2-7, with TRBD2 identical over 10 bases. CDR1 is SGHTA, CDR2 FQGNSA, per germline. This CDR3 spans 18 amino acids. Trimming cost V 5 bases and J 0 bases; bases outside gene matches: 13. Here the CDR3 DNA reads TGTGCCAGCAGCCTCCGAAGGACTAGCGGAAGGTTCTCCTACGAGCAGTACTTC. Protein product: CASSLRRTSGRFSYEQYF.

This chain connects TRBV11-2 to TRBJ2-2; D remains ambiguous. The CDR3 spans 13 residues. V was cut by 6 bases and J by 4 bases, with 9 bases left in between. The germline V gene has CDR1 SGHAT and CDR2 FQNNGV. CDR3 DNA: TGTGCCAGCAGGCGACTGCTCACCGGGGAGCTGTTTTTT. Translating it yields CASRRLLTGELFF.

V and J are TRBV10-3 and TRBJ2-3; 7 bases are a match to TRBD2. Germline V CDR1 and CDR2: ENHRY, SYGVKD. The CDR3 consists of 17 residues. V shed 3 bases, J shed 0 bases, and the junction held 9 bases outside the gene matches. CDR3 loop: CAISDPLSGASTDTQYF. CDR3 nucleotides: TGTGCCATCAGTGACCCTTTGAGCGGGGCTAGCACAGATACGCAGTATTTT.

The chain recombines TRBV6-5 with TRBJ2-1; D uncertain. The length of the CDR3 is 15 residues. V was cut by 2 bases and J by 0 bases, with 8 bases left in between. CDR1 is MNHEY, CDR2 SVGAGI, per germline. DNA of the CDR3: TGTGCCAGCAGTTACGGGTGGAGCTCCTACAATGAGCAGTTCTTC. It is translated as CASSYGWSSYNEQFF.

CDR3 sequence: CASEALAGGKDTQYF. Here the CDR3 DNA reads TGTGCCAGCGAGGCGTTAGCGGGAGGGAAAGATACGCAGTATTTT. V gene TRBV2 combines with J gene TRBJ2-3; 11 nucleotides match TRBD2. This CDR3 has 15 amino acids. V was pared by 8 bases and J by 5 bases, with 9 bases of the junction left unmatched. CDR1 is SNHLY, CDR2 FYNNEI, per germline.

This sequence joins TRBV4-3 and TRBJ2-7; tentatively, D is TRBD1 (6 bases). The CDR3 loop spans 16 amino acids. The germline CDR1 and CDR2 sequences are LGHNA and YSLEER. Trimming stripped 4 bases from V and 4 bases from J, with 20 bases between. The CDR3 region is CASSPQYRAYGYEQYF. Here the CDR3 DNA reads TGCGCCAGCAGCCCTCAGTACAGGGCGTATGGGTACGAGCAGTACTTC.

The CDR3 protein is CAWTTGSYNSPLHF. In DNA, the CDR3 is TGTGCCTGGACGACAGGCTCCTATAATTCACCCCTCCACTTT. The chain employs TRBV30 and TRBJ1-6; D perhaps matches TRBD1 (6 bases). Trimming shortened V by 4 bases and J by 0 bases, and 7 bases separated the two germline ends. The germline gives CDR1 GTSNPN, CDR2 SVGIG (reference sequence). The CDR3 covers 14 residues. Variable domain in full (rest from reference TRBV30 and TRBJ1-6): SQTIHQWPATLVQPVGSPLSLECTVEGTSNPNLYWYRQAAGRGLQLLFYSVGIGQISSEVPQNLSASRPQDRQFILSSKKLLLSDSGFYLCAWTTGSYNSPLHFGNGTRLTVT.

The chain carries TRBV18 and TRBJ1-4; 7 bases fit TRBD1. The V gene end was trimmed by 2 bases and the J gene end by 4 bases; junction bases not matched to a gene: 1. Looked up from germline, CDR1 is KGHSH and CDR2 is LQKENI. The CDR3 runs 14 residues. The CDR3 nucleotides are TGTGCCAGCTCACCAGGACAGGTTAATGAAAAACTGTTTTTT. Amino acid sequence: CASSPGQVNEKLFF.

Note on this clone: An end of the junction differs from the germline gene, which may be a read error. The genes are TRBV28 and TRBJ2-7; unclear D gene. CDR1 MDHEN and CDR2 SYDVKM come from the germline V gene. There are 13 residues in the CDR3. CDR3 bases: TGTGCCAGCAGTTTATCTGGTTGGTTTGGTGCGAACTTC. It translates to CASSLSGWFGANF. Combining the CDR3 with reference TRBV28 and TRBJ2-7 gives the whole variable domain DVKVTQSSRYLVKRTGEKVFLECVQDMDHENMFWYRQDPGLGLRLIYFSYDVKMKEKGDIPEGYSVSREKKERFSLILESASTNQTSMYLCASSLSGWFGANFGPGTRLTVT.

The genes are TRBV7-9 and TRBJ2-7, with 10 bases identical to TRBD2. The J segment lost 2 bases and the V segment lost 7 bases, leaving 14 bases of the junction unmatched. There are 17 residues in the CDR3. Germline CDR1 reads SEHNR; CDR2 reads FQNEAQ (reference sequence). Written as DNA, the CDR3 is TGTGCCAGCACCTTCAGACTAGCGGGCAACCTCCCCTACGAGCAGTACTTC. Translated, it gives CASTFRLAGNLPYEQYF.

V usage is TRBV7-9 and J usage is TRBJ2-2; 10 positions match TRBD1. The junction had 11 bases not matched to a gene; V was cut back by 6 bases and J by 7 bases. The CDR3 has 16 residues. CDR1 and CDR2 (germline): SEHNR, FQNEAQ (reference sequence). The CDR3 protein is CASSPVGDRGIGELFF. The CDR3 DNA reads TGTGCCAGCAGTCCCGTGGGGGACAGGGGTATCGGGGAGCTGTTTTTT.

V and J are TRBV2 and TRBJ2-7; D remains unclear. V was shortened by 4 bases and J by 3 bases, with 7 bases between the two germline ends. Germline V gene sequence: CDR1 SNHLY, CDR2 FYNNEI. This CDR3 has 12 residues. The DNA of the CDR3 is TGTGCCAGCAGTGGCGGCGTCTACGAGCAGTACTTC. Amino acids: CASSGGVYEQYF.

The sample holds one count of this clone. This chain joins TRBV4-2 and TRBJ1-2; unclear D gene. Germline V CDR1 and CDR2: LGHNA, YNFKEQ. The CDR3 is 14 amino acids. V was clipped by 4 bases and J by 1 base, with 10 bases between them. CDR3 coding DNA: TGTGCCAGCAGCCGAAGTCCAGTTAACTATGGCTACACCTTC. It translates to CASSRSPVNYGYTF.

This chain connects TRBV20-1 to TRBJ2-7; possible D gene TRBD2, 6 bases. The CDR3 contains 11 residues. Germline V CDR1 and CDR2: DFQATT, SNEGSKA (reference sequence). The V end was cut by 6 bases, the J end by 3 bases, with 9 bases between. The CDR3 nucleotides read TGCAGTGCCCGGGAGAGCTACGAGCAGTACTTC. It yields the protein CSARESYEQYF.

The CDR3, as DNA: TGCGCCAGCAGCTTGGATCCTAGCGGTAGCACAGATACGCAGTATTTT. Protein: CASSLDPSGSTDTQYF. The chain couples TRBV5-1 to TRBJ2-3; 7 bases agree with TRBD2. The CDR3 is made up of 16 amino acids. CDR1 is SGHRS, CDR2 YFSETQ, per germline. With 0 bases clipped from V and 0 bases from J, the junction kept 4 bases outside the gene matches.

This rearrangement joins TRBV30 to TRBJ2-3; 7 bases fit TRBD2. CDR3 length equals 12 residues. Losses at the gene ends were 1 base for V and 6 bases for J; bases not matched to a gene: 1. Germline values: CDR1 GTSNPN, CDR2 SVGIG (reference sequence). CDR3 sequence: CAWSEGGDTQYF. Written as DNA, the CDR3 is TGTGCCTGGAGTGAGGGAGGGGATACGCAGTATTTT.

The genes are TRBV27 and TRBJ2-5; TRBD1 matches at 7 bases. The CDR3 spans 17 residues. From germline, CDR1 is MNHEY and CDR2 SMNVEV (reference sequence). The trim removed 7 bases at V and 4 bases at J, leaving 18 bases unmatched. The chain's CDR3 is CASMQNRGSFSRETQYF. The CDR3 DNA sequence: TGTGCCAGCATGCAGAACAGGGGCTCTTTCTCGCGAGAGACCCAGTACTTC.

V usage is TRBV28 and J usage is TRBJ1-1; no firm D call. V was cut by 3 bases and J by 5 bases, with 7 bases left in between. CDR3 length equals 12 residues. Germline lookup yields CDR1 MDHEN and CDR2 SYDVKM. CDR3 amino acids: CASSLAQTEAFF. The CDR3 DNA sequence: TGTGCCAGCAGTTTGGCCCAGACTGAAGCTTTCTTT.

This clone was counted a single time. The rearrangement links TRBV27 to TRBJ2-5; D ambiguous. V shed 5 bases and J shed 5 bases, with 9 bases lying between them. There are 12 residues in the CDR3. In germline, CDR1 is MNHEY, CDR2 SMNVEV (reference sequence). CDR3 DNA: TGTGCCAGCAGTAGGTCGGAGGAGACCCAGTACTTC. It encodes CASSRSEETQYF.